The rows below give T cell receptor beta chains drawn from one sample of a study of shared clonotypes between healthy human individuals. Produced via immunoSEQ multiplex PCR; TCRdb's table is partial and in-frame only. The data contain roughly 700,000 clones, 90% of them seen just once; the ten biggest clones take up about 34%. Sequenced input: memory CD8+ T cells from PBMCs. These receptors were collected from a man between 18 and 29 years old in good health. Some clones in this sample may be carry-over from other donors' samples. Both conserved end residues are part of each CDR3. The D gene is left open where the match is weak. A row's size may be missing; if present it is once, few, many or a size class.

d_gene: TRBD1
abundance: -
j_gene: TRBJ1-4
v_gene: TRBV15
CDR3aa: CATSPGQDREEEKLFF
CDR3nt: TGTGCCACCAGCCCAGGCCAGGACAGGGAGGAGGAAAAACTGTTTTTT

d_gene: -
abundance: -
j_gene: TRBJ1-1
v_gene: TRBV5-4
CDR3aa: CASSLMVPDTEAFF
CDR3nt: TGTGCCAGCAGCTTGATGGTTCCGGACACTGAAGCTTTCTTT

d_gene: -
abundance: -
j_gene: TRBJ2-1
v_gene: TRBV13
CDR3aa: CASSYGASSYNEQFF
CDR3nt: TGTGCCAGCAGCTACGGGGCAAGCTCCTACAATGAGCAGTTCTTC

d_gene: -
abundance: -
j_gene: TRBJ1-1
v_gene: TRBV5-4
CDR3aa: CASSFEKTEAFF
CDR3nt: TGTGCCAGCAGCTTTGAGAAGACTGAAGCTTTCTTT

d_gene: TRBD1
abundance: -
j_gene: TRBJ1-2
v_gene: TRBV9
CDR3aa: CASSVAGQGEDYGYTF
CDR3nt: TGTGCCAGCAGCGTAGCGGGACAGGGGGAGGACTATGGCTACACCTTC

d_gene: -
abundance: -
j_gene: TRBJ2-1
v_gene: TRBV5-4
CDR3aa: CASSGTDFNEQFF
CDR3nt: TGTGCCAGCAGCGGGACTGACTTCAATGAGCAGTTCTTC

d_gene: -
abundance: -
j_gene: TRBJ1-2
v_gene: TRBV7-9
CDR3aa: CASSLSLGEGYTF
CDR3nt: TGTGCCAGCAGCTTGAGTCTCGGAGAAGGCTACACCTTC

d_gene: TRBD2
abundance: -
j_gene: TRBJ2-1
v_gene: TRBV29-1
CDR3aa: CSVDGSGYNEQFF
CDR3nt: TGCAGCGTTGATGGTAGCGGGTACAATGAGCAGTTCTTC

d_gene: TRBD1
abundance: -
j_gene: TRBJ1-2
v_gene: TRBV9
CDR3aa: CASSVGGTGAVYTF
CDR3nt: TGTGCCAGCAGCGTAGGGGGGACAGGGGCAGTCTACACCTTC

d_gene: -
abundance: -
j_gene: TRBJ1-2
v_gene: TRBV5-1
CDR3aa: CASSSKGTLGYTF
CDR3nt: TGCGCCAGCAGCTCAAAGGGGACCCTTGGCTACACCTTC

d_gene: TRBD2
abundance: -
j_gene: TRBJ2-3
v_gene: TRBV5-6
CDR3aa: CASSLLAGSTDTQYF
CDR3nt: TGTGCCAGCAGCTTGCTAGCGGGAAGCACAGATACGCAGTATTTT

d_gene: -
abundance: -
j_gene: TRBJ2-1
v_gene: TRBV27
CDR3aa: CASSLLGVSYNEQFF
CDR3nt: TGTGCCAGCAGTTTATTAGGTGTCTCCTACAATGAGCAGTTCTTC

d_gene: -
abundance: -
j_gene: TRBJ2-1
v_gene: TRBV4-1
CDR3aa: CASSQELGSYNEQFF
CDR3nt: TGCGCCAGCAGCCAAGAACTGGGTTCCTACAATGAGCAGTTCTTC

d_gene: -
abundance: once
j_gene: TRBJ2-7
v_gene: TRBV28
CDR3aa: CASSFLGDSYEQYF
CDR3nt: TGTGCCAGCAGTTTTCTCGGTGACTCCTACGAGCAGTACTTC

d_gene: -
abundance: -
j_gene: TRBJ2-2
v_gene: TRBV28
CDR3aa: CASTQTGELFF
CDR3nt: TGTGCCAGCACCCAGACCGGGGAGCTGTTTTTT

d_gene: -
abundance: -
j_gene: TRBJ2-7
v_gene: TRBV7-9
CDR3aa: CASSLYGDRGEQYF
CDR3nt: TGTGCCAGCAGCTTATATGGGGACCGGGGTGAGCAGTACTTC

d_gene: -
abundance: -
j_gene: TRBJ2-7
v_gene: TRBV4-3
CDR3aa: CASSQDPGLFNEQYF
CDR3nt: TGCGCCAGCAGCCAAGATCCGGGTTTGTTCAACGAGCAGTACTTC

d_gene: -
abundance: -
j_gene: TRBJ2-6
v_gene: TRBV28
CDR3aa: CASSPRLGANVLTF
CDR3nt: TGTGCCAGCAGCCCCCGGCTAGGGGCCAACGTCCTGACTTTC

d_gene: -
abundance: few
j_gene: TRBJ2-1
v_gene: TRBV2
CDR3aa: CASSEAQAPGYNEQFF
CDR3nt: TGTGCCAGCAGTGAAGCGCAAGCGCCAGGGTACAATGAGCAGTTCTTC

d_gene: -
abundance: -
j_gene: TRBJ2-3
v_gene: TRBV19
CDR3aa: CASSMRDTDTQYF
CDR3nt: TGTGCCAGTAGTATGAGGGACACAGATACGCAGTATTTT

d_gene: -
abundance: -
j_gene: TRBJ2-7
v_gene: TRBV14
CDR3aa: CASSQDANGYEQYF
CDR3nt: TGTGCCAGCAGCCAAGATGCAAATGGGTACGAGCAGTACTTC

d_gene: -
abundance: -
j_gene: TRBJ2-5
v_gene: TRBV28
CDR3aa: CASSFTGALETQYF
CDR3nt: TGTGCCAGCAGTTTCACGGGGGCATTGGAGACCCAGTACTTC

d_gene: -
abundance: -
j_gene: TRBJ2-7
v_gene: TRBV6-5
CDR3aa: CASSYGGGGYEQYF
CDR3nt: TGTGCCAGCAGTTACGGCGGAGGGGGATACGAGCAGTACTTC

d_gene: -
abundance: -
j_gene: TRBJ1-2
v_gene: TRBV7-8
CDR3aa: CASRSGNSESYTF
CDR3nt: TGTGCCAGCAGGAGCGGAAACTCGGAGAGCTACACCTTC

d_gene: -
abundance: -
j_gene: TRBJ2-3
v_gene: TRBV4-1
CDR3aa: CASSHPGRSTDTQYF
CDR3nt: TGCGCCAGCAGCCATCCGGGACGGAGCACAGATACGCAGTATTTT

d_gene: -
abundance: -
j_gene: TRBJ2-7
v_gene: TRBV27
CDR3aa: CASSLDRGFPFLEQYF
CDR3nt: TGTGCCAGCAGTTTGGATCGGGGGTTCCCCTTTTTGGAGCAGTACTTC

d_gene: -
abundance: -
j_gene: TRBJ2-3
v_gene: TRBV9
CDR3aa: CASSVGSAPGTDTQYF
CDR3nt: TGTGCCAGCAGCGTAGGGAGCGCTCCAGGCACAGATACGCAGTATTTT

d_gene: -
abundance: -
j_gene: TRBJ1-2
v_gene: TRBV25-1
CDR3aa: CASSESWDYGYTF
CDR3nt: TGTGCCAGCAGTGAATCCTGGGACTATGGCTACACCTTC

d_gene: -
abundance: -
j_gene: TRBJ1-4
v_gene: TRBV27
CDR3aa: CASPFTHRRDDNEKLFF
CDR3nt: TGTGCCAGCCCCTTCACACATCGCAGGGACGATAATGAAAAACTGTTTTTT

d_gene: -
abundance: -
j_gene: TRBJ1-1
v_gene: TRBV6-5
CDR3aa: CASSYGATGITEAFF
CDR3nt: TGTGCCAGCAGTTACGGGGCAACGGGGATCACTGAAGCTTTCTTT

d_gene: TRBD2
abundance: -
j_gene: TRBJ2-1
v_gene: TRBV19
CDR3aa: CASSIVTSGLNEQFF
CDR3nt: TGTGCCAGTAGTATAGTCACTAGCGGGCTAAATGAGCAGTTCTTC

d_gene: TRBD1
abundance: -
j_gene: TRBJ2-7
v_gene: TRBV5-5
CDR3aa: CASSYRTGGIFDEQYF
CDR3nt: TGTGCCAGCAGCTACCGGACAGGGGGCATTTTCGACGAGCAGTACTTC

d_gene: TRBD1
abundance: -
j_gene: TRBJ2-7
v_gene: TRBV19
CDR3aa: CASQLEPGQSYEQYF
CDR3nt: TGTGCCAGCCAATTGGAACCGGGACAGTCCTACGAGCAGTACTTC